This record concerns one T cell receptor beta chain sequence. This specimen belongs to a study of T-cell reconstitution after alpha-beta-depleted transplantation in children. Library preparation (for TCRbeta) was performed with unique molecular identifiers. One entry per CDR3 protein, called by TCRdb with MiXCR from the PCR reads. Of 580,000 or so distinct CDR3 sequences listed, about 23% are singletons. CDR1 is DFQATT, CDR2 SNEGSKA, per germline (reference sequence). The CDR3 is 19 amino acids. V was clipped by 1 base and J by 7 bases, with 28 bases between them. The chain uses TRBV20-1 and TRBJ2-2; possibly TRBD2 for D (5 bases). This sequence originates from a boy in the first two years of life who had a stem cell transplant for acute myeloid leukemia, so the T cells may come from the graft donor. The source material was PBMCs, mostly from graft donor cells, sampled 360 days after TCRalphabeta/CD19-depleted stem cell transplant. The chain's CDR3 is CSARAPVREGGPAIGELFF. The CDR3 coding sequence is TGCAGTGCTAGAGCCCCCGTCCGCGAGGGCGGTCCTGCGATCGGGGAGCTGTTTTTT.